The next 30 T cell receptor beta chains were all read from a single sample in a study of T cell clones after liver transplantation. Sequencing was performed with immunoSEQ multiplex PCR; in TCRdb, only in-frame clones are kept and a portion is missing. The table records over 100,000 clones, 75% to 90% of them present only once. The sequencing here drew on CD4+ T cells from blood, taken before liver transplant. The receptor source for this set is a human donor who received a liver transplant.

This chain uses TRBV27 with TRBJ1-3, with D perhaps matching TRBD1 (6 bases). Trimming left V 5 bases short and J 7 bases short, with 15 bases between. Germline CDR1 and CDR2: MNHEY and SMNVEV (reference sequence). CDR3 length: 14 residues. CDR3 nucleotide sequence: TGTGCCAGCAGTCACAGGGTTGGATCTAACACCATATATTTT. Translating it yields CASSHRVGSNTIYF.

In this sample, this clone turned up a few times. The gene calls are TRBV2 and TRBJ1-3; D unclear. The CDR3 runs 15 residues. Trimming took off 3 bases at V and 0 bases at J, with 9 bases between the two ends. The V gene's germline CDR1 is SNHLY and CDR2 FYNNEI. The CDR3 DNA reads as TGTGCCAGCAGTGATTCCAGACTCTCTGGAAACACCATATATTTT. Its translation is CASSDSRLSGNTIYF.

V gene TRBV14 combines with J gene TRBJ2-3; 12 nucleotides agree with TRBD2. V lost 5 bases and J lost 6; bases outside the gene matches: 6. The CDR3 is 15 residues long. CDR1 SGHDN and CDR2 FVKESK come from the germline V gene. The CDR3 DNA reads TGTGCCAGCAGCAACCCTAGCGGGAGGGCGGATACGCAGTATTTT. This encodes CASSNPSGRADTQYF. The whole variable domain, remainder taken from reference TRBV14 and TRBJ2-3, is EAGVTQFPSHSVIEKGQTVTLRCDPISGHDNLYWYRRVMGKEIKFLLHFVKESKQDESGMPNNRFLAERTGGTYSTLKVQPAELEDSGVYFCASSNPSGRADTQYFGPGTRLTVL.

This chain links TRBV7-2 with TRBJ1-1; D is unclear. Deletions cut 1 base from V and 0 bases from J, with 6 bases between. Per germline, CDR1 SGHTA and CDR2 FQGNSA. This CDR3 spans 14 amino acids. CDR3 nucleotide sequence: TGTGCCAGCAGCTTAGAAAGCGTGAACACTGAAGCTTTCTTT. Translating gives CASSLESVNTEAFF.

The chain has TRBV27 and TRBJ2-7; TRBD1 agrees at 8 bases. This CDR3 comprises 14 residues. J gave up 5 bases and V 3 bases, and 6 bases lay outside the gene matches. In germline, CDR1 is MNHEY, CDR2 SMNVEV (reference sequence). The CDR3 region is CASSFLDRVHEQYF. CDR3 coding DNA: TGTGCCAGCAGTTTCTTGGACAGGGTCCACGAGCAGTACTTC.

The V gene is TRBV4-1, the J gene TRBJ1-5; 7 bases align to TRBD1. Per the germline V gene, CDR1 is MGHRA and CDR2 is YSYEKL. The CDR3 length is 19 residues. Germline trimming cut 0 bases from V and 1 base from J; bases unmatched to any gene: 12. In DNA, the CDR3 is TGCGCCAGCAGCCAAGATAGGGCGGAGGGGGCTCTCAGCAATCAGCCCCAGCATTTT. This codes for CASSQDRAEGALSNQPQHF.

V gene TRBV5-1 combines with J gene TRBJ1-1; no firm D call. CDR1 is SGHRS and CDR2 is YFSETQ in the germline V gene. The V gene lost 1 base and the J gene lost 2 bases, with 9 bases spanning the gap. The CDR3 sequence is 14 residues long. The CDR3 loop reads CASSLRRSNTEAFF. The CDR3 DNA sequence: TGCGCCAGCAGCTTGCGCAGGTCAAACACTGAAGCTTTCTTT. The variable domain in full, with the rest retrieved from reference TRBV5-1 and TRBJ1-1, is KAGVTQTPRYLIKTRGQQVTLSCSPISGHRSVSWYQQTPGQGLQFLFEYFSETQRNKGNFPGRFSGRQFSNSRSEMNVSTLELGDSALYLCASSLRRSNTEAFFGQGTRLTVV.

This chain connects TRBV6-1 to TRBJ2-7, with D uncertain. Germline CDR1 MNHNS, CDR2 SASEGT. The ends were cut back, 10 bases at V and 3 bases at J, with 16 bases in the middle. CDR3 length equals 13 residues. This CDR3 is CATIGWSRYEQYF. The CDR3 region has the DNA TGTGCCACGATCGGGTGGTCCCGCTACGAGCAGTACTTC.

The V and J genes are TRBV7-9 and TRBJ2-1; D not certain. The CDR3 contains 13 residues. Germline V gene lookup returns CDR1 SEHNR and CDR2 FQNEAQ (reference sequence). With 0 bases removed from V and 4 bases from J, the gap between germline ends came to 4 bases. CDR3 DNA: TGTGCCAGCAGCTTAGCGGAATACAATGAGCAGTTCTTC. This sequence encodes CASSLAEYNEQFF.

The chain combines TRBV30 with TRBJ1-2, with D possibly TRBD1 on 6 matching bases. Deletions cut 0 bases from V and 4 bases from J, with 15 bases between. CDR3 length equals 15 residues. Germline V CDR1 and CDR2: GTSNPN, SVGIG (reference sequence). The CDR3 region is CAWSVRRGALYGYTF. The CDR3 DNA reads TGTGCCTGGAGTGTCCGGAGGGGGGCACTCTATGGCTACACCTTC.

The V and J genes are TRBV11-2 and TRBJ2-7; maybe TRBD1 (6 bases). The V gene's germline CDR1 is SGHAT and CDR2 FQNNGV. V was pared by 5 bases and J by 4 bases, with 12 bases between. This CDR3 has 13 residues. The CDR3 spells CASSHRTGYEQYF. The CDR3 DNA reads TGTGCCAGCAGCCACCGCACAGGGTACGAGCAGTACTTC.

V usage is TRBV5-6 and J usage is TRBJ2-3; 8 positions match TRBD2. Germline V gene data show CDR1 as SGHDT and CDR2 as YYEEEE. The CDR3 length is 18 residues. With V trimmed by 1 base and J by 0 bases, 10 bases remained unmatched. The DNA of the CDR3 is TGTGCCAGCAGCTTGACCACTGGACTAGCCGCTAGCACAGATACGCAGTATTTT. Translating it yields CASSLTTGLAASTDTQYF.

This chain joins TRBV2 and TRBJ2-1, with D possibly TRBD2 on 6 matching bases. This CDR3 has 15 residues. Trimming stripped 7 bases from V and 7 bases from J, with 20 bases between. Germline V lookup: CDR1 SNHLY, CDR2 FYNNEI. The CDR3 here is CASKRGGEGRNEQFF. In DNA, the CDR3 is TGTGCCAGCAAACGGGGTGGTGAGGGGAGGAATGAGCAGTTCTTC.

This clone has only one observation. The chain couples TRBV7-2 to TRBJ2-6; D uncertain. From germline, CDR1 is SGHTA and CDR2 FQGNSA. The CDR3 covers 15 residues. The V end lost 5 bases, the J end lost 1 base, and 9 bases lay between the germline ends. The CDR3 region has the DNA TGTGCCAGCAGCACCCTTAGGTCTGGGGCCAACGTCCTGACTTTC. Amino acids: CASSTLRSGANVLTF.

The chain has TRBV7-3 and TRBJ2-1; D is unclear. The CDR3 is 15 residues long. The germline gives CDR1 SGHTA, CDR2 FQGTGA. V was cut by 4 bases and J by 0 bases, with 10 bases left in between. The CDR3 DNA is TGTGCCAGCAGCTCCGGCCTGAGCTCCTACAATGAGCAGTTCTTC. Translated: CASSSGLSSYNEQFF. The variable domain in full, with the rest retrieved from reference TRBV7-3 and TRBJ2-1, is GAGVSQTPSNKVTEKGKYVELRCDPISGHTALYWYRQSLGQGPEFLIYFQGTGAADDSGLPNDRFFAVRPEGSVSTLKIQRTERGDSAVYLCASSSGLSSYNEQFFGPGTRLTVL.

The CDR3 region has the DNA TGTGCCAGCAGTGAAGGGAGGGTGGGATCACCCCTCCACTTT. Encoded protein: CASSEGRVGSPLHF. The chain couples TRBV2 to TRBJ1-6; D is uncertain. Germline values: CDR1 SNHLY, CDR2 FYNNEI. The CDR3 sequence is 14 residues long. Trimming took off 1 base at V and 10 bases at J, with 11 bases between the two ends.

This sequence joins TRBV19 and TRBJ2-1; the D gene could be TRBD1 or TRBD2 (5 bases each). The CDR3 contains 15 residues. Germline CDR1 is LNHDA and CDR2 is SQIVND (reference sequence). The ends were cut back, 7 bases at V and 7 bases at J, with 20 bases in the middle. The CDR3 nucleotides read TGTGCCAGTATCTCGAGGGGCCCCAAATGGAATGAGCAGTTCTTC. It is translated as CASISRGPKWNEQFF.

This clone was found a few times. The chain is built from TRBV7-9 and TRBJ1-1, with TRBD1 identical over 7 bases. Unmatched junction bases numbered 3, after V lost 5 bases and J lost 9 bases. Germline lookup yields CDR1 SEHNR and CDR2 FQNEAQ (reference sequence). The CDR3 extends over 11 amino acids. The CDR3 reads CASSLGQQAFF. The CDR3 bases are TGTGCCAGCAGCCTGGGACAGCAAGCTTTCTTT.

The DNA of the CDR3 is TGTGCTAGTGGTTTGGGGGCAGCGGATACGCAGTATTTT. Protein product: CASGLGAADTQYF. The chain links TRBV12-5 to TRBJ2-3, with D unclear. The CDR3 is 13 amino acids. Deletions cut 1 base from V and 6 bases from J, with 8 bases between. Germline V gene data show CDR1 as LGHNT and CDR2 as FRNRAP.

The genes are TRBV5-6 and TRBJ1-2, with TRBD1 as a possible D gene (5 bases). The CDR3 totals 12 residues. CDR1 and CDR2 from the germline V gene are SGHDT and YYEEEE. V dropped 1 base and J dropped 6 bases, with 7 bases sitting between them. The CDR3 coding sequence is TGTGCCAGCAGCTTGCGGGGACATGGCTACACCTTC. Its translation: CASSLRGHGYTF.

The CDR3 DNA reads as TGTGCCACCAGCAGGGACAGGGTCACAGATACGCAGTATTTT. It encodes CATSRDRVTDTQYF. V gene TRBV15 combines with J gene TRBJ2-3; 8 nucleotides line up with TRBD1. V dropped 3 bases and J dropped 2; count of bases not matched to a gene: 1. The CDR3 spans 14 residues. Germline-derived CDR1 and CDR2 are LNHNV and YYDKDF (reference sequence).

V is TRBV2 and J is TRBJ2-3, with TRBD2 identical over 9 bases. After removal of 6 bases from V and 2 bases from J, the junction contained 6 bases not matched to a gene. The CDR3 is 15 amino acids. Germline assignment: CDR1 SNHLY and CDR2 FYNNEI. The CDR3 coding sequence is TGTGCCAGCAGGCTAGCGGGGACGAACACAGATACGCAGTATTTT. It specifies CASRLAGTNTDTQYF.

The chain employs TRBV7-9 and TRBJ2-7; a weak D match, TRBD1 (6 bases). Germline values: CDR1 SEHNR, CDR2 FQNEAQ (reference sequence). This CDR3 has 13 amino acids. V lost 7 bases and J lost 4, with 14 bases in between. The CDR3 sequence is CASTNRVLYEQYF. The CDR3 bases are TGTGCCAGCACCAACAGGGTGCTGTACGAGCAGTACTTC.

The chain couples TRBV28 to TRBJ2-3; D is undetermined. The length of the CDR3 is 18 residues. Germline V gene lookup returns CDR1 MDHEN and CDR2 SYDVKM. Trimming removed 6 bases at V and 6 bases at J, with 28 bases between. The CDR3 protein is CASSSPVDPSSYTDTQYF. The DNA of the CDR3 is TGTGCCAGCAGCTCCCCAGTCGATCCAAGTTCCTACACGGATACGCAGTATTTT.

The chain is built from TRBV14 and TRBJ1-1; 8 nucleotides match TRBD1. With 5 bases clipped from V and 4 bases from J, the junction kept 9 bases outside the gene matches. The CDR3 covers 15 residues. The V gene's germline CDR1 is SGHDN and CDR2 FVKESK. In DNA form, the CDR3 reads TGTGCCAGCAGCGGAGGCAGGGGGCAAGGCACTGAAGCTTTCTTT. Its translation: CASSGGRGQGTEAFF.

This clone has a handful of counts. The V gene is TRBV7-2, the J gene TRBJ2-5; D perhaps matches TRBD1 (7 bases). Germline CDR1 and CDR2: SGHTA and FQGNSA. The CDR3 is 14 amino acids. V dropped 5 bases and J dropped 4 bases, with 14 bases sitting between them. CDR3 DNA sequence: TGTGCCAGCAGCCTGGACAGGCGGGGAGAGACCCAGTACTTC. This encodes CASSLDRRGETQYF.

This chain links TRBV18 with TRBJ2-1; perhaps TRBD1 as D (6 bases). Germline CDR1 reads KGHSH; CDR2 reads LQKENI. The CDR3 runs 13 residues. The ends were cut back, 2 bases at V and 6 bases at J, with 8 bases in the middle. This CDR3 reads CASSPYRVNEQFF. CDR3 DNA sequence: TGTGCCAGCTCACCATACAGGGTCAATGAGCAGTTCTTC.

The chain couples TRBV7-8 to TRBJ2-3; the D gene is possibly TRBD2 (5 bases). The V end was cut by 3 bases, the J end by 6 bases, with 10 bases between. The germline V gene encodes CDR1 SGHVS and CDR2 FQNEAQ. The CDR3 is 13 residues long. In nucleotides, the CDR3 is TGTGCCAGCAGCTTTGTACGAGGGGATACGCAGTATTTT. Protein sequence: CASSFVRGDTQYF. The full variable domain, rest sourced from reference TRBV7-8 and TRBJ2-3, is GAGVSQSPRYKVAKRGQDVALRCDPISGHVSLFWYQQALGQGPEFLTYFQNEAQLDKSGLPSDRFFAERPEGSVSTLKIQRTQQEDSAVYLCASSFVRGDTQYFGPGTRLTVL.

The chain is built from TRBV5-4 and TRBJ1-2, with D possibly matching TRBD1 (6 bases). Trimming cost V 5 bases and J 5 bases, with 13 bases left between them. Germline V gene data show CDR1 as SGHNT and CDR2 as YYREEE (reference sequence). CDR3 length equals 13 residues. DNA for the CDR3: TGTGCCAGCAGTATGGGGGGGCGGTATGGCTACACCTTC. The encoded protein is CASSMGGRYGYTF.

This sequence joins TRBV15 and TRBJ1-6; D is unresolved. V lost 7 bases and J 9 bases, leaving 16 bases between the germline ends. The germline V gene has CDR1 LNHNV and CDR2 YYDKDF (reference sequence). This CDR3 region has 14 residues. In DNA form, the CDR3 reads TGTGCCACCACCCAGTACGGAAACGGTTCACCCCTCCACTTT. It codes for CATTQYGNGSPLHF.